Listed here is a single TCR beta chain. Its antigen is unidentified. No patient had autoimmune disease or received systemic immunosuppression. This sample is part of a study of OX40 agonist ivuxolimab in advanced cancers. Clones were sequenced by immunoSEQ multiplex PCR, and TCRdb holds only the in-frame ones, with some missing. The top ten clones hold over 0.35% of a sample with approximately 70,000 clones, roughly 92% of them seen once. Per the germline V gene, CDR1 is LGHNT and CDR2 is FRNRAP. V shed 0 bases, J shed 6 bases, and the junction held 2 bases outside the gene matches. The CDR3 has 15 residues. Study results and limitations: In a subset of nonresponders, normalized T-cell clonal expansion was also low.

This TCR was recovered from an adult with an advanced solid tumor such as melanoma, head and neck, liver or kidney cancer. The sample in question was CD4+ or CD8+ T cells sorted from blood, obtained in a trial of the OX40 agonist ivuxolimab. The gene calls are TRBV12-5 and TRBJ2-1; 10 bases map to TRBD2. CDR3 nucleotide sequence: TGTGCTAGTGGTTTGGTCCTAGCGGGAGTCAATGAGCAGTTCTTC. Amino acid sequence: CASGLVLAGVNEQFF.